The sequence of this TCR beta chain was determined in a study of vaccination effects on CD4 cells after COVID-19 (dated by TCRdb to between 2021 and 2024). Turning to the overall study: Each participant got two doses of an mRNA SARS-CoV-2 vaccine, either BNT162b2 or mRNA-1273. The full study included 9 to 10 COVID-19 convalescent patients and a few SARS-CoV-2-naive healthy vaccine recipients. In the study, cultures from other donors were sequenced using the Oncomine TCR Beta short-read assay on an Illumina iSeq 100. The study compared SARS-CoV-2 spike-specific CD4+ TCR repertoires before and after mRNA vaccination in COVID-19 convalescent patients and infection-naive vaccine recipients.

Study-level results and caveats: In healthy vaccine recipients, vaccine-induced clones were almost all SARS-CoV-2 mono-reactive, with only 1 of 255 cross-reactive with common cold coronaviruses. The study was limited by a small number of convalescent patients, and early post-infection timepoints were lacking. At late post-vaccination timepoints, both infection-induced and vaccine-induced clones showed marked clonal contraction, consistent with waning T cell responses.

The ViraFEST assay stimulated PBMC with viral peptide pools and then used TCR sequencing to identify antigen-specific CD4+ T cell clonotypes by expansion. After about 9 days of culture, CD4+ T cells were isolated with the EasySep CD4+ T cell isolation kit. Healthy vaccine recipients had no prior SARS-CoV-2 infection, confirmed by negative nucleocapsid antibodies before and after vaccination. Around 2.1 million PBMC per well were cultured with about 10 ug/ml peptides in IMDM containing around 5% human AB serum, roughly 9.5 IU/ml IL-2 and gentamicin. Half of the culture medium was replaced with fresh IL-2-containing medium on days 3 and 7. Unless noted otherwise, every peptide stimulation condition was grown in triplicate wells. PBMC were separated from whole blood using Ficoll-Paque Plus gradient centrifugation and were then either cryopreserved at -140C or used fresh. The spike proteins of SARS-CoV-2 and of the common cold coronaviruses HCoV-NL63, HCoV-OC43 and HCoV-229E were spanned by overlapping peptide pools. The QIAamp micro DNA kit was used to extract genomic DNA from the cultured CD4+ T cells.

With respect to this clone: Its antigen specificity is not known. The input lacks base qualities; no much larger clone sits a single base away.

The library was produced with the immunoSEQ multiplex PCR assay. DNA from the CD4+ T cells that had been cultured and isolated underwent TCR beta CDR3 sequencing. The authors' analysis ran thus. Non-productive TCR sequences were removed and reads were trimmed to the CDR3 region, keeping CDR3s of at least 7 amino acids. The MANAFEST web app was used to identify antigen-specific clonotypes by comparing expansion in peptide wells with expansion in reference cultures. For clones to be considered positive, expansion at FDR<0.05 versus reference and all other wells, an odds ratio above 5, and a frequency above 0.1% in two replicate wells were required. A clonotype was called cross-reactive if it was significantly expanded both in SARS-CoV-2 spike wells and in at least one common cold coronavirus spike condition. Levenshtein distance calculated with the stringdist R package was used to assess CDR3 similarity, and unrooted trees were constructed with ape in R 3.6.1. The table comes from immuneACCESS by way of TCRdb, which keeps in-frame sequences with V and J called. Part of the clones is missing from these tables; in studies checked, under half for an unresolved V gene and the rest for unknown reasons. V, J and clone size reflect that table, while D and trimming were determined from the DNA. This sample holds fewer than 40,000 clones; 55% to 75% were observed only once. 25% to 30% of the sample is in the top ten clones.

The sequencing used CD4+ T cells from PBMCs cultured with HCoV-229E spike peptides, collected before COVID-19 vaccination. In the paper's terms, the cell subset or site label means: HCoV-229E spike overlapping peptide pool stimulation. This sequence was found in a human donor who received a COVID-19 vaccine.

The CDR3 reads CASYPTFLQGFSDGYTF. The nucleotide sequence is given as TGTGCCAGCTATCCTACGTTCCTACAGGGATTCTCGGATGGCTACACCTTC. The sequence is built from TRBV7-2 and TRBJ1-2, and TRBD1 may be the D gene, going by 6 matching bases. Reading the germline V gene gives CDR1 SGHTA and CDR2 FQGNSA. V sheds 8 bases and J sheds 6 bases, leaving 28 bases between their ends. The CDR3 starts with the cysteine, ends with the phenylalanine, and has 17 residues. Here the CDR3 DNA is all that survives: 51 bases in frame from base 1.